One and the same sample provided the 6 T cell receptor beta chains below, sequenced in a study of blood T cell repertoires in COVID-19. The protocol was immunoSEQ multiplex PCR, while the TCRdb copy is restricted to in-frame clones and leaves out a portion. The sample consists of about 240,000 clones, approximately 80% of them appearing once. The sequencing sample was made of peripheral blood. These TCRs come from a woman under 30 with acute or convalescent COVID-19.

This clone was observed a handful of times. At the DNA level, this CDR3 is encoded by other sequences in the same sample as well. V and J are TRBV29-1 and TRBJ1-2, with 9 bases matching TRBD1. Germline V gene sequence: CDR1 SQVTM, CDR2 ANQGSEA. Trimming at V came to 5 bases and at J to 2 bases, leaving 3 bases not matched to a gene. The CDR3 contains 13 residues. CDR3: CSVTGTGNYGYTF. CDR3 in DNA: TGCAGCGTTACCGGGACAGGGAACTATGGCTACACCTTC.

This clone was seen just once. The rearrangement links TRBV2 to TRBJ1-2, with no clear D. Trimming left V 7 bases short and J 5 bases short, with 11 bases between. This CDR3 has 12 residues. Germline CDR1 is SNHLY and CDR2 is FYNNEI. CDR3 DNA: TGTGCCAGCAAAACTGCCGGGTATGGCTACACCTTC. Protein: CASKTAGYGYTF. Full variable domain (outside the CDR3, taken from reference TRBV2 and TRBJ1-2): EPEVTQTPSHQVTQMGQEVILRCVPISNHLYFYWYRQILGQKVEFLVSFYNNEISEKSEIFDDQFSVERPDGSNFTLKIRSTKLEDSAMYFCASKTAGYGYTFGSGTRLTVV.

The chain has TRBV30 and TRBJ1-6; 8 nucleotides line up with TRBD1. Germline V gene sequence: CDR1 GTSNPN, CDR2 SVGIG (reference sequence). J lost 7 bases, V lost 3 bases, and 5 bases had no gene match. This CDR3 contains 14 residues. CDR3 amino acids: CAWRLTGVNSPLHF. As DNA, the CDR3 is TGTGCCTGGAGGCTGACAGGGGTAAATTCACCCCTCCACTTT.

J is TRBJ2-3 and V is TRBV27, with 8 positions matching TRBD1. Per germline, CDR1 MNHEY and CDR2 SMNVEV (reference sequence). This CDR3 contains 16 residues. J was trimmed by 3 bases and V by 5 bases; bases with no gene match: 10. Written as DNA, the CDR3 is TGTGCCAGCAGTCCCAGACAGGGGATTTCAACAGATACGCAGTATTTT. It is translated as CASSPRQGISTDTQYF.

The chain has TRBV19 and TRBJ2-1; TRBD2 might be the D (5 bases). The V end lost 7 bases, the J end lost 2 bases, and 15 bases lay between the germline ends. This CDR3 spans 15 amino acids. The germline V gene encodes CDR1 LNHDA and CDR2 SQIVND (reference sequence). CDR3 sequence (DNA): TGTGCCAGTACCTCTCCGGGAAAGACCTACAATGAGCAGTTCTTC. It specifies CASTSPGKTYNEQFF.

The rearrangement links TRBV27 to TRBJ2-1; 10 bases match TRBD2. CDR3 length: 14 amino acids. Germline V gene lookup returns CDR1 MNHEY and CDR2 SMNVEV (reference sequence). The V segment lost 5 bases and the J segment 4 bases; nucleotides outside the gene matches: 2. DNA for the CDR3: TGTGCCAGCAGTGGGGGACTAGCGTACAATGAGCAGTTCTTC. Protein: CASSGGLAYNEQFF.